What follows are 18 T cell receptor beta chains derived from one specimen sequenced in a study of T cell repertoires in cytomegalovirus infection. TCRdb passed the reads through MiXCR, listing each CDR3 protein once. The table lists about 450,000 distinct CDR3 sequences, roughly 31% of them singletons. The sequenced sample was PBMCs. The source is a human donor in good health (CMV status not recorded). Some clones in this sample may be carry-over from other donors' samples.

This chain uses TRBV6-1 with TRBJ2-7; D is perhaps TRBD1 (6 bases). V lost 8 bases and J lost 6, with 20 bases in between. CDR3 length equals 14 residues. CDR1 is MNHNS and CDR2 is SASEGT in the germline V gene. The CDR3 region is CASQRGQLAGEQYF. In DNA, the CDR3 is TGTGCCAGCCAACGCGGACAGCTAGCTGGCGAGCAGTACTTC.

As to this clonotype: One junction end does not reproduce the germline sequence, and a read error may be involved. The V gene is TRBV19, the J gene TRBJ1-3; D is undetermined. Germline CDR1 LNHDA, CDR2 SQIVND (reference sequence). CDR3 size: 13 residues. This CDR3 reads CAISHNGGNTIYF. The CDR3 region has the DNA TGTGCCATTAGTCACAACGGGGGAAACACCATATATTTT.

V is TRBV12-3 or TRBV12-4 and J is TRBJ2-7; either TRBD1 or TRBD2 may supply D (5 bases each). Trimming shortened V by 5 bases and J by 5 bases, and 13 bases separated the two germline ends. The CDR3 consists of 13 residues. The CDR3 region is CASSLAGAHEQYF. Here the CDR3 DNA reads TGTGCCAGCAGTCTTGCCGGGGCCCACGAGCAGTACTTC.

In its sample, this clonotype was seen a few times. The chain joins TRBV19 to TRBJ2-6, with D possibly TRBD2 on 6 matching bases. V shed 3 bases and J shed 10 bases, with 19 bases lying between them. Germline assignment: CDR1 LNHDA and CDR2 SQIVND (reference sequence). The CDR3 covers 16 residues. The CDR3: CASSMRVVEGSNVLTF. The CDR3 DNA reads TGTGCCAGTAGTATGCGGGTTGTGGAGGGAAGTAACGTCCTGACTTTC.

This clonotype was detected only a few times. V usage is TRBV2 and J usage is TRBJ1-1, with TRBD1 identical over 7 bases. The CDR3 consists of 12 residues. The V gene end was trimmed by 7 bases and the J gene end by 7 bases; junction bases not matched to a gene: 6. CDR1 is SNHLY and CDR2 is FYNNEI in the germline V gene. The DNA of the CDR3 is TGTGCCAGCATCGACAGGGTTGATGAAGCTTTCTTT. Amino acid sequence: CASIDRVDEAFF.

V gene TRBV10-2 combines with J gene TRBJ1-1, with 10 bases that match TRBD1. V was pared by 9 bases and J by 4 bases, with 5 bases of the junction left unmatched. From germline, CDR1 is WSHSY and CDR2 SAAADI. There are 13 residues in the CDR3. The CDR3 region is CASTDRGSTEAFF. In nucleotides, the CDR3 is TGCGCCAGTACGGACAGGGGGAGCACTGAAGCTTTCTTT.

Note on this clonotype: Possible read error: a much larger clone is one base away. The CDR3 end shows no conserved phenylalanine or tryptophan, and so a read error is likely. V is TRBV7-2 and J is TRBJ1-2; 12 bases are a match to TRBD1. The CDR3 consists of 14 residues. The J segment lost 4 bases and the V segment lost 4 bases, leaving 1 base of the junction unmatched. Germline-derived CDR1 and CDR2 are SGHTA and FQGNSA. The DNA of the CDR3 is TGTGCCAGCAGCTCGGGACAGGGGGCCTATGGCTACACCTTA. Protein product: CASSSGQGAYGYTL.

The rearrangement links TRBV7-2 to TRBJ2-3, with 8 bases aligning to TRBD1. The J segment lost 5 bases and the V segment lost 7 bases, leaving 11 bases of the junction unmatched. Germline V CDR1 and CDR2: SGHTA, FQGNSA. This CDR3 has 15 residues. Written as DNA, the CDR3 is TGTGCCAGCACCCAGGTCTCCAGGGGGCTAGATACGCAGTATTTT. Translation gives CASTQVSRGLDTQYF.

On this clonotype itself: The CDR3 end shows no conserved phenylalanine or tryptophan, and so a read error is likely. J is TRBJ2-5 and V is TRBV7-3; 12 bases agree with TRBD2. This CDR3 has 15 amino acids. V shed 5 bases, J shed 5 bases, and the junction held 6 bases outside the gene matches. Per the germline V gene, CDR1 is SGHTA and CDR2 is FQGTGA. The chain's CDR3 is CASSALAGGTETQYL. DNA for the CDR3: TGTGCCAGCAGCGCACTAGCGGGGGGTACTGAGACCCAGTACTTA.

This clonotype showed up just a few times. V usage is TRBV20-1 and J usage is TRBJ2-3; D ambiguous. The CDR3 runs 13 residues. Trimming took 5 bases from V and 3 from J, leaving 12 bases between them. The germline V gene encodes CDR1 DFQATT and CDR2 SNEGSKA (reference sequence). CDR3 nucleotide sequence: TGCAGTGCTCGATACGGTGGGACAGATACGCAGTATTTT. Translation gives CSARYGGTDTQYF.

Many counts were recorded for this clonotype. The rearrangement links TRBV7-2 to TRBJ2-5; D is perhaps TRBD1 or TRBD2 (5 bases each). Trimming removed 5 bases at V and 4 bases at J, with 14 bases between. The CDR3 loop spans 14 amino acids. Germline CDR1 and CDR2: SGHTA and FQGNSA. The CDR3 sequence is CASSLGRRGETQYF. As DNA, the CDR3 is TGTGCCAGCAGCCTAGGGAGAAGGGGAGAGACCCAGTACTTC.

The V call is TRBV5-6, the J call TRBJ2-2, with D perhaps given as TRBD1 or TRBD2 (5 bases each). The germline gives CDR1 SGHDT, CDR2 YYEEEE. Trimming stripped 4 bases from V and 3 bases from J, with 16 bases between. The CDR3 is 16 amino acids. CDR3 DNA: TGTGCCAGCAGCCCGGGGCTGGGCGGCTACACCGGGGAGCTGTTTTTT. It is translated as CASSPGLGGYTGELFF.

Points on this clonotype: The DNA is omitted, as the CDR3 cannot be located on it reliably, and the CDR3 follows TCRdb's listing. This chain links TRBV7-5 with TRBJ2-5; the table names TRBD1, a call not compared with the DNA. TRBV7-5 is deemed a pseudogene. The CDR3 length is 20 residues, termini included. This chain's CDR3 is CISVPEAHPGHTTHQETQYF.

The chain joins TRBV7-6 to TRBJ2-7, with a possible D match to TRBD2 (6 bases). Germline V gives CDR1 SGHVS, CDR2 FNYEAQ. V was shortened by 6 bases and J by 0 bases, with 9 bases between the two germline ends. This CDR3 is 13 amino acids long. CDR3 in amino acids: CASRAGTSYEQYV. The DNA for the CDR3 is TGTGCCAGCAGGGCGGGGACCTCCTACGAGCAGTACGTC.

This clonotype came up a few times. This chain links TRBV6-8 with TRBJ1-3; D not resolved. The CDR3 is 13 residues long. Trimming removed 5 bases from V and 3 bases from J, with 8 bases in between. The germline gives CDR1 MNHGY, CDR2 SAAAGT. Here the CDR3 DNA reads TGTGCCAGCAGTAGGAGTGGTGGAAACACCATATATTTT. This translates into CASSRSGGNTIYF.

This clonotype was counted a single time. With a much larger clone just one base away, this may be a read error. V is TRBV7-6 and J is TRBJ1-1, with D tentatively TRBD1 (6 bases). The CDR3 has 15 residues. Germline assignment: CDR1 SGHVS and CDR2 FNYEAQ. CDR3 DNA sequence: TGTACCAGCAGCTTTGGCACAGGGAAGTATACTGAAGCTTTCTTT. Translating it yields CTSSFGTGKYTEAFF.

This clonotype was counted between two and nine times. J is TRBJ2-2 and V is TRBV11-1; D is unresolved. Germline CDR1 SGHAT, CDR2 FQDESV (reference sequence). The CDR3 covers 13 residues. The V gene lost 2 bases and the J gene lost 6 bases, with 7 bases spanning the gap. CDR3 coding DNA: TGTGCCAGCAGCTTAATCGGTGCCGGGGAGCTGTTTTTT. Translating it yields CASSLIGAGELFF.

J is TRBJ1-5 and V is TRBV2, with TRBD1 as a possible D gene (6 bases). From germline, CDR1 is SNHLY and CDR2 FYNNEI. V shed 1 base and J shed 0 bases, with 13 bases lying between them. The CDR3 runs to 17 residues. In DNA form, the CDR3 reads TGTGCCAGCAGTGAAGGGAGACAGGACAATAGCAATCAGCCCCAGCATTTT. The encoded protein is CASSEGRQDNSNQPQHF. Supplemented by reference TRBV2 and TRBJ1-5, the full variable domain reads EPEVTQTPSHQVTQMGQEVILRCVPISNHLYFYWYRQILGQKVEFLVSFYNNEISEKSEIFDDQFSVERPDGSNFTLKIRSTKLEDSAMYFCASSEGRQDNSNQPQHFGDGTRLSIL.